These 31 T cell receptor beta chains were sequenced from one sample in a study of low-dose radiotherapy and immunotherapy resistance in tumors. TRAV- and TRBV-specific primers primed first-strand cDNA, covering alpha and beta chains. Over approximately 20 PCR cycles, TCRs were amplified from a constant-region primer and V-primer adapter. TCRdb re-called the reads with MiXCR, one entry per CDR3 protein. The sample records 40,000 or so distinct CDR3 sequences, under 30% being singletons. Time point described: after trial treatment. As to treatment: LDRT plus nivolumab, ipilimumab, low-dose cyclophosphamide and aspirin (RACIN trial). The input for sequencing was PBMCs, taken after low-dose radiotherapy plus immunotherapy. The receptors were sampled from a male donor with prostate cancer.

This clonotype showed up many times. The rearrangement links TRBV3-1 to TRBJ2-1; no reliable D call. Germline CDR1 is LGHDT and CDR2 is YNNKEL (reference sequence). V lost 0 bases and J lost 10, with 13 bases in between. The CDR3 extends over 14 amino acids. The CDR3: CASSQDGRASEQFF. The CDR3 DNA reads TGTGCCAGCAGCCAAGATGGCCGTGCTTCAGAGCAGTTCTTC.

This clonotype occurred once. The chain joins TRBV11-2 to TRBJ1-3; D might be TRBD1 (6 bases). Germline assignment: CDR1 SGHAT and CDR2 FQNNGV. This CDR3 contains 16 residues. Trimming cost V 2 bases and J 4 bases, with 15 bases left between them. Here the CDR3 reads CASSLIQGYSGNTIYF. The CDR3 region has the DNA TGTGCCAGCAGCTTAATCCAGGGGTACTCCGGAAACACCATATATTTT.

At least ten counts were recorded for this clonotype. J is TRBJ2-5 and V is TRBV20-1; a weak D match, TRBD2 (6 bases). The V end was cut by 8 bases, the J end by 2 bases, with 15 bases between. CDR3 length: 13 residues. The germline CDR1 and CDR2 sequences are DFQATT and SNEGSKA (reference sequence). CDR3: CSLGALAQETQYF. DNA for the CDR3: TGCAGTTTAGGGGCGCTAGCGCAAGAGACCCAGTACTTC.

This chain connects TRBV9 to TRBJ2-2, with 7 bases that match TRBD2. The CDR3 runs 17 residues. After removal of 0 bases from V and 6 bases from J, the junction contained 11 bases not matched to a gene. The germline CDR1 and CDR2 sequences are SGDLS and YYNGEE. The CDR3 reads CASSVAGLGRFSGELFF. The CDR3 DNA sequence: TGTGCCAGCAGCGTAGCCGGACTAGGACGCTTCTCCGGGGAGCTGTTTTTT.

Many counts were recorded for this clonotype. The DNA of the CDR3 is TGTGCCAGCGGATGGGGCACAGATACGCAGTATTTT. The encoded protein is CASGWGTDTQYF. This chain links TRBV7-9 with TRBJ2-3, with no clear D. The CDR3 totals 12 residues. Between the trimmed V and J ends, which lost 8 bases and 1 base, there was a span of 7 bases. Germline V lookup: CDR1 SEHNR, CDR2 FQNEAQ (reference sequence).

This clonotype was counted ten times or more. The chain is built from TRBV4-1 and TRBJ1-1; D gene uncertain. This CDR3 is 15 amino acids long. The ends were cut back, 1 base at V and 3 bases at J, with 12 bases in the middle. Germline V gene lookup returns CDR1 MGHRA and CDR2 YSYEKL. This chain's CDR3 is CASSQVGRRDTEAFF. CDR3 DNA sequence: TGCGCCAGCAGCCAAGTCGGGAGGAGGGACACTGAAGCTTTCTTT.

This chain's CDR3 is CASNLLGGDGTGELFF. The CDR3 nucleotides read TGCGCCAGCAACCTATTGGGGGGAGATGGCACCGGGGAGCTGTTTTTT. J is TRBJ2-2 and V is TRBV5-1; a possible D gene is TRBD2 (6 bases). Germline V gives CDR1 SGHRS, CDR2 YFSETQ. The CDR3 consists of 16 residues. Trimming pared 6 bases from V and 4 bases from J, leaving 19 bases between. The whole variable domain, filled in from reference TRBV5-1 and TRBJ2-2, reads KAGVTQTPRYLIKTRGQQVTLSCSPISGHRSVSWYQQTPGQGLQFLFEYFSETQRNKGNFPGRFSGRQFSNSRSEMNVSTLELGDSALYLCASNLLGGDGTGELFFGEGSRLTVL.

Ten or more counts support this clonotype. V gene TRBV20-1 combines with J gene TRBJ2-1; TRBD2 matches at 9 bases. The germline CDR1 and CDR2 sequences are DFQATT and SNEGSKA (reference sequence). V gave up 0 bases and J gave up 7 bases; unmatched junction bases: 10. The CDR3 is 16 residues long. CDR3 sequence reads: CSARDPAGGGRNEQFF. The CDR3 coding sequence is TGCAGTGCTAGAGATCCAGCGGGAGGAGGTAGGAATGAGCAGTTCTTC.

This clonotype has just a few counts. The genes are TRBV18 and TRBJ2-7, with 8 nucleotides matching TRBD2. The CDR3 runs 14 residues. Trimming removed 1 base from V and 4 bases from J; junction bases left unmatched: 3. The germline V gene encodes CDR1 KGHSH and CDR2 LQKENI. The CDR3 protein is CASSPRSGRYEQYF. In DNA, the CDR3 is TGTGCCAGCTCACCACGCAGCGGGAGATACGAGCAGTACTTC.

A single count supports this clonotype. One base separates it from a far larger clone, so it is likely a read error. This chain joins TRBV2 and TRBJ2-1; 8 positions match TRBD1. CDR3 size: 15 residues. Per germline, CDR1 SNHLY and CDR2 FYNNEI. The ends lost 3 bases at V and 10 bases at J; junction bases unmatched: 11. This CDR3 is CASSERTGIGYEQFF. The CDR3 DNA reads TGTGCCAGCAGTGAGAGGACAGGGATAGGTTACGAGCAGTTCTTC.

There are many counts of this clonotype. The rearrangement uses TRBV19 and TRBJ2-2; 8 nucleotides align to TRBD2. V was pared by 5 bases and J by 0 bases, with 20 bases of the junction left unmatched. The CDR3 is 21 residues long. In germline, CDR1 is LNHDA, CDR2 SQIVND (reference sequence). This CDR3 reads CASSPIGLAGSHTANTGELFF. CDR3 coding DNA: TGTGCCAGTAGTCCTATCGGGCTAGCGGGTAGCCACACCGCGAACACCGGGGAGCTGTTTTTT.

The V call is TRBV2, the J call TRBJ1-6; D possibly corresponds to TRBD1 (5 bases). Germline V gene data show CDR1 as SNHLY and CDR2 as FYNNEI. The CDR3 has 14 amino acids. The germline V and J ends were trimmed by 4 bases and 12 bases, with 16 bases remaining between them. In DNA form, the CDR3 reads TGTGCCAGCAGTGGGGAGGGGCGGATTCAACCCCTCCACTTT. It yields the protein CASSGEGRIQPLHF.

On this clonotype: A far larger clone is a single base away, which makes a read error likely. This chain links TRBV5-8 with TRBJ1-1; D is perhaps TRBD1 (6 bases). CDR3 length equals 13 residues. Germline values: CDR1 SGHTS, CDR2 YDEGEE. The V and J ends lost 6 bases and 7 bases respectively, with 16 bases between them. The CDR3 nucleotides read TGTGCCAGCATCTTAGTAGCGGACAGTGAAGCTTTCTTT. Translation: CASILVADSEAFF.

The table lists this clonotype with a few counts. V usage is TRBV5-4 and J usage is TRBJ2-1; D not resolved. The CDR3 has 11 amino acids. Looked up from germline, CDR1 is SGHNT and CDR2 is YYREEE (reference sequence). Trimming pared 3 bases from V and 11 bases from J, leaving 9 bases between. This CDR3 is CASSSQSQQFF. The CDR3 DNA reads as TGTGCCAGCAGCTCACAGTCCCAGCAGTTCTTC.

This clonotype was detected ten times or more. This rearrangement joins TRBV5-1 to TRBJ1-4; no definite D call. The V end lost 0 bases, the J end lost 8 bases, and 11 bases lay between the germline ends. The CDR3 runs 14 residues. Germline V gives CDR1 SGHRS, CDR2 YFSETQ. Here the CDR3 DNA reads TGCGCCAGCAGCTTGGGGGCCCCAAAGGAAAAACTGTTTTTT. Protein sequence: CASSLGAPKEKLFF.

This clonotype was recorded a few times. The chain combines TRBV20-1 with TRBJ1-1, with TRBD1 matching 8 bases. With 7 bases clipped from V and 4 bases from J, the junction kept 5 bases outside the gene matches. CDR1 is DFQATT and CDR2 is SNEGSKA in the germline V gene (reference sequence). The CDR3 spans 12 residues. The CDR3 protein is CSVNRGSTEAFF. The CDR3 DNA follows: TGCAGTGTAAACAGGGGGAGCACTGAAGCTTTCTTT.

In its sample, this clonotype was seen many times. The chain recombines TRBV28 with TRBJ2-7; D may be TRBD1 or TRBD2 (5 bases each). CDR3 length equals 15 residues. The V gene lost 1 base and the J gene lost 9 bases, with 19 bases spanning the gap. Germline values: CDR1 MDHEN, CDR2 SYDVKM. CDR3 in DNA: TGTGCCAGCAGTTTATTAGCCGCATTGGGACCTTGGCAGTACTTC. Translated, it gives CASSLLAALGPWQYF.

This clonotype was detected ten times or more. Sequence at one end of the junction differs from germline and may be a read error. V usage is TRBV19 and J usage is TRBJ2-2, with 7 nucleotides matching TRBD1. The germline CDR1 and CDR2 sequences are LNHDA and SQIVND (reference sequence). The CDR3 runs 16 residues. The CDR3 bases are TGTGCCAGTAAGGAAGGGGGCTTACGGAACGCCGGGGAGCTGTTTTTT. As protein: CASKEGGLRNAGELFF.

There are many counts of this clonotype. The chain recombines TRBV19 with TRBJ1-2, with D perhaps TRBD1 (6 bases). V was trimmed by 6 bases and J by 4 bases, leaving 9 bases between them. CDR3 length: 12 residues. Germline V gene sequence: CDR1 LNHDA, CDR2 SQIVND (reference sequence). The CDR3, as DNA: TGTGCCAGTAGGGACAGACTCTATGGCTACACCTTC. Translation gives CASRDRLYGYTF.

This clonotype was seen ten or more times. The chain has TRBV27 and TRBJ2-7; D might be TRBD1 or TRBD2, each matching 5 bases. There are 13 residues in the CDR3. Germline V CDR1 and CDR2: MNHEY, SMNVEV (reference sequence). V lost 2 bases and J lost 2, with 7 bases in between. CDR3 nucleotide sequence: TGTGCCAGCAGTTTACGGGACCCCTACGAGCAGTACTTC. Encoded protein: CASSLRDPYEQYF.

The chain joins TRBV5-4 to TRBJ2-2, with D perhaps assigned TRBD1 or TRBD2 (5 bases each). Germline V gene data show CDR1 as SGHNT and CDR2 as YYREEE (reference sequence). Trimming removed 2 bases from V and 6 bases from J, with 8 bases in between. The CDR3 covers 13 residues. The CDR3 loop reads CASSLPGPGELFF. CDR3 bases: TGTGCCAGCAGCTTACCGGGACCCGGGGAGCTGTTTTTT. Full variable domain (remainder filled in from reference TRBV5-4 and TRBJ2-2): ETGVTQSPTHLIKTRGQQVTLRCSSQSGHNTVSWYQQALGQGPQFIFQYYREEENGRGNFPPRFSGLQFPNYSSELNVNALELDDSALYLCASSLPGPGELFFGEGSRLTVL.

This chain uses TRBV27 with TRBJ1-4; 9 bases line up with TRBD1. The CDR3 spans 14 residues. V lost 6 bases to trimming and J lost 6 bases; unmatched junction nucleotides: 5. Germline-derived CDR1 and CDR2 are MNHEY and SMNVEV (reference sequence). CDR3 bases: TGTGCCAGCAGCCAACAGGGGGCGCATGAAAAACTGTTTTTT. Its translation is CASSQQGAHEKLFF.

This clonotype was counted at least ten times. V gene TRBV29-1 combines with J gene TRBJ2-1, with no clear D. CDR1 is SQVTM, CDR2 ANQGSEA, per germline. The CDR3 runs 13 residues. V was cut by 4 bases and J by 1 base, with 8 bases left in between. The CDR3 nucleotides read TGCAGCGTTGCGTCGGCTTCCTACAATGAGCAGTTCTTC. This gives the protein CSVASASYNEQFF.

This clonotype came up many times. V is TRBV4-1 and J is TRBJ2-3, with D possibly matching TRBD1 (5 bases). V was cut by 2 bases and J by 6 bases, with 9 bases left in between. Germline CDR1 MGHRA, CDR2 YSYEKL. The CDR3 runs to 13 residues. The CDR3 bases are TGCGCCAGCAGCCAAACAGGTCCCGATACGCAGTATTTT. It yields the protein CASSQTGPDTQYF.

This clonotype occurred many times. The V gene is TRBV27, the J gene TRBJ2-7, with 10 bases aligning to TRBD2. The germline V gene encodes CDR1 MNHEY and CDR2 SMNVEV (reference sequence). Trimming removed 1 base from V and 12 bases from J; junction bases left unmatched: 9. CDR3 length equals 14 residues. This CDR3 is CASSLLSSGSMVYF. The CDR3 nucleotides read TGTGCCAGCAGTTTATTGTCTAGCGGGAGTATGGTGTACTTC.

This clonotype was seen at least ten times. This sequence joins TRBV5-1 and TRBJ2-5; 7 positions match TRBD1. The CDR3 totals 14 residues. V was pared by 4 bases and J by 5 bases, with 8 bases of the junction left unmatched. Germline V gene lookup returns CDR1 SGHRS and CDR2 YFSETQ. The CDR3 DNA reads TGCGCCAGCAGCCGGAGTGACAGGGCCGAGACCCAGTACTTC. This sequence encodes CASSRSDRAETQYF.

V is TRBV5-1 and J is TRBJ2-7, with TRBD2 matching 8 bases. The CDR3 is 15 residues long. V dropped 4 bases and J dropped 1; count of bases not matched to a gene: 7. Looked up from germline, CDR1 is SGHRS and CDR2 is YFSETQ. This chain's CDR3 is CASSPSGGQSYEQYF. CDR3 nucleotides: TGCGCCAGCAGCCCCAGCGGGGGCCAATCCTACGAGCAGTACTTC.

This clonotype appeared many times. The J gene is TRBJ1-5, the V gene TRBV5-1; TRBD1 might be the D (5 bases). This CDR3 is 15 amino acids long. V shed 0 bases and J shed 10 bases, with 17 bases lying between them. Germline CDR1 reads SGHRS; CDR2 reads YFSETQ. This CDR3 is CASSLEGLSGDPQHF. CDR3 DNA sequence: TGCGCCAGCAGCTTGGAAGGGTTGTCGGGGGATCCCCAGCATTTT.

This clonotype was observed at least ten times. One end of the junction fails to match germline, which may point to a read error. The chain employs TRBV20-1 and TRBJ1-1, with D perhaps TRBD1 (5 bases). The germline gives CDR1 DFQATT, CDR2 SNEGSKA (reference sequence). This CDR3 comprises 15 residues. CDR3 nucleotide sequence: TGCAGTGCCAGAGTTCCAGGGAAGACAAACACTGAAGCTTTCTTT. It yields the protein CSARVPGKTNTEAFF.

This clonotype came up once. Only one base separates this from a far larger clonotype, so it likely reflects a read error. The chain couples TRBV3-1 to TRBJ2-5; 13 nucleotides align to TRBD2. The trim removed 4 bases at V and 11 bases at J, leaving 10 bases unmatched. The length of the CDR3 is 15 residues. Germline V CDR1 and CDR2: LGHDT, YNNKEL (reference sequence). The CDR3: CASSLTSGGAHEQYF. The CDR3 coding sequence is TGTGCCAGCAGCCTCACTAGCGGGGGGGCCCATGAGCAGTACTTC.

This clonotype has a count of ten or more. The chain joins TRBV7-2 to TRBJ2-7; 10 positions agree with TRBD2. CDR3 length equals 14 residues. V was clipped by 5 bases and J by 6 bases; unmatched bases: 7. Germline V gene data show CDR1 as SGHTA and CDR2 as FQGNSA. CDR3 in DNA: TGTGCCAGCAGCCCCCTAGCGGGGGTTCCCGAGCAGTACTTC. Translated, it gives CASSPLAGVPEQYF.